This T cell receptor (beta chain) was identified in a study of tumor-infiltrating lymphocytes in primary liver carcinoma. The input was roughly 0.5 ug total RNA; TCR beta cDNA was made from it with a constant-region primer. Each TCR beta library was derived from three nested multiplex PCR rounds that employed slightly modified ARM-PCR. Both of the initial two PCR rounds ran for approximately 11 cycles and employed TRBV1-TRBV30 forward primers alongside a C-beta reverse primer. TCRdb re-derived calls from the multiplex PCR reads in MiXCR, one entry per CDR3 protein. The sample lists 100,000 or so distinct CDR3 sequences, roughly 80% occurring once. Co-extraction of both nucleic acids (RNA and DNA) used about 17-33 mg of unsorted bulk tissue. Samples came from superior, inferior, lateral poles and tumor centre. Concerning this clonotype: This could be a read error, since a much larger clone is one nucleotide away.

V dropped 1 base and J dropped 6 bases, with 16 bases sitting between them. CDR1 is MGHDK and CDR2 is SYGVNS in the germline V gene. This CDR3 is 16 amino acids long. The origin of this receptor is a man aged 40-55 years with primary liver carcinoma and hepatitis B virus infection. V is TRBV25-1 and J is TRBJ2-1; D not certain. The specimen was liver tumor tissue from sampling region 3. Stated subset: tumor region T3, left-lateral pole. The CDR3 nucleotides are TGTGCCAGCAGTGAATTAAAGCGAGAGCGATGCAATGAGCAGTTCTTC. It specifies CASSELKRERCNEQFF.